The 32 T cell receptor beta chains below all came from one sample that was sequenced in a study of shared clonotypes between healthy human individuals. Profiled with immunoSEQ multiplex PCR; TCRdb holds only in-frame clones, not every one. The sample lists roughly 1,100,000 clones, around four fifths occurring once. The specimen was memory CD4+ T cells sorted from blood. Subset described: CD45RA-negative fraction. Receptor source: a man between 18 and 35 years old in good health.

The V and J genes are TRBV9 and TRBJ2-2, with D maybe TRBD1 (5 bases). Trimming left V 1 base short and J 4 bases short, with 11 bases between. Germline V gene lookup returns CDR1 SGDLS and CDR2 YYNGEE. This CDR3 has 15 amino acids. CDR3 sequence reads: CASSVSGLGTGELFF. As DNA, the CDR3 is TGTGCCAGCAGCGTATCAGGGCTAGGCACCGGGGAGCTGTTTTTT. The entire variable domain, with the rest obtained from reference TRBV9 and TRBJ2-2, is as follows: DSGVTQTPKHLITATGQRVTLRCSPRSGDLSVYWYQQSLDQGLQFLIQYYNGEERAKGNILERFSAQQFPDLHSELNLSSLELGDSALYFCASSVSGLGTGELFFGEGSRLTVL.

This clone was detected only a few times. The chain has TRBV29-1 and TRBJ2-3; 11 bases line up with TRBD1. Germline loops: CDR1 SQVTM, CDR2 ANQGSEA. This CDR3 spans 16 amino acids. V trimming: 5 bases; J trimming: 5 bases; junction bases outside the gene matches: 12. CDR3 amino acids: CSVSIAGTGGGDTQYF. The CDR3 nucleotides are TGCAGCGTTAGTATTGCCGGGACAGGGGGGGGAGATACGCAGTATTTT.

The chain is built from TRBV18 and TRBJ1-4; TRBD1 aligns across 8 bases. The CDR3 is 16 amino acids. Trimming cost V 6 bases and J 8 bases; bases outside gene matches: 14. Germline values: CDR1 KGHSH, CDR2 LQKENI. The CDR3 coding sequence is TGTGCCAGCTCTGGAATAGGAGGACAGGGTCGAGAAAAACTGTTTTTT. It codes for CASSGIGGQGREKLFF.

The chain uses TRBV18 and TRBJ2-3; D gene ambiguous. From germline, CDR1 is KGHSH and CDR2 LQKENI. The V end was cut by 4 bases, the J end by 3 bases, with 14 bases between. The CDR3 spans 15 residues. The CDR3 region is CASSLVGMGTDTQYF. The CDR3 DNA reads as TGTGCCAGCTCACTCGTTGGCATGGGAACAGATACGCAGTATTTT.

This chain's CDR3 is CATRLAGGLDTQYF. For the CDR3, the DNA is TGTGCCACCAGACTAGCGGGGGGGCTTGATACGCAGTATTTT. V and J are TRBV15 and TRBJ2-3; 13 nucleotides align to TRBD2. Germline-derived CDR1 and CDR2 are LNHNV and YYDKDF (reference sequence). Trimming took 6 bases from V and 6 from J; bases not matched to a gene: 3. The CDR3 runs to 14 residues.

Regarding this clone: Other DNA sequences in this sample translate to the same CDR3. The chain employs TRBV30 and TRBJ1-5; 10 positions match TRBD1. This CDR3 is built from 14 residues. Germline lookup yields CDR1 GTSNPN and CDR2 SVGIG (reference sequence). With V trimmed by 1 base and J by 5 bases, 2 bases remained unmatched. CDR3 sequence (DNA): TGTGCCTGGAGTGGAGGACAGGGGGATCAGCCCCAGCATTTT. Translated: CAWSGGQGDQPQHF.

This clone appeared a single time. This chain uses TRBV6-5 with TRBJ1-2; D unclear. CDR1 and CDR2 (germline): MNHEY, SVGAGI. Between the trimmed V and J ends, which lost 2 bases and 8 bases, there was a span of 12 bases. The CDR3 length is 13 residues. Written as DNA, the CDR3 is TGTGCCAGCAGTTACGTCGAGGCTGGCGGCTACACCTTC. Translation gives CASSYVEAGGYTF.

On this clone: The same CDR3 also results from other DNA sequences found in this sample. V and J are TRBV5-1 and TRBJ2-1; 11 bases are shared with TRBD2. J lost 1 base, V lost 4 bases, and 4 bases had no gene match. The CDR3 is 16 amino acids. Germline V gene lookup returns CDR1 SGHRS and CDR2 YFSETQ. CDR3 loop: CASSRTSGGSYNEQFF. In nucleotides, the CDR3 is TGCGCCAGCAGCCGTACTAGCGGGGGTTCCTACAATGAGCAGTTCTTC. The whole variable domain, remainder taken from reference TRBV5-1 and TRBJ2-1, is KAGVTQTPRYLIKTRGQQVTLSCSPISGHRSVSWYQQTPGQGLQFLFEYFSETQRNKGNFPGRFSGRQFSNSRSEMNVSTLELGDSALYLCASSRTSGGSYNEQFFGPGTRLTVL.

This chain joins TRBV5-1 and TRBJ1-4, with 10 nucleotides matching TRBD1. The CDR3 is 17 amino acids. V was clipped by 0 bases and J by 8 bases; unmatched bases: 10. Germline assignment: CDR1 SGHRS and CDR2 YFSETQ. In nucleotides, the CDR3 is TGCGCCAGCAGCTTGGGGCCGGTTGGGACAGGGGAAGAAAAACTGTTTTTT. This translates into CASSLGPVGTGEEKLFF. The whole variable domain, remainder taken from reference TRBV5-1 and TRBJ1-4, is KAGVTQTPRYLIKTRGQQVTLSCSPISGHRSVSWYQQTPGQGLQFLFEYFSETQRNKGNFPGRFSGRQFSNSRSEMNVSTLELGDSALYLCASSLGPVGTGEEKLFFGSGTQLSVL.

This clone has more than one count but fewer than ten. The V and J genes are TRBV7-2 and TRBJ1-1; D is uncertain. Germline-derived CDR1 and CDR2 are SGHTA and FQGNSA. This CDR3 has 14 residues. Trimming shortened V by 5 bases and J by 9 bases, and 19 bases separated the two germline ends. The CDR3 reads CASSASRGTGKAFF. CDR3 in DNA: TGTGCCAGCAGCGCATCGCGGGGAACGGGAAAAGCTTTCTTT. Variable domain in full (rest from reference TRBV7-2 and TRBJ1-1): GAGVSQSPSNKVTEKGKDVELRCDPISGHTALYWYRQSLGQGLEFLIYFQGNSAPDKSGLPSDRFSAERTGGSVSTLTIQRTQQEDSAVYLCASSASRGTGKAFFGQGTRLTVV.

This clone was seen only a few times. The V gene is TRBV5-1, the J gene TRBJ2-5, with unresolved D. This CDR3 spans 15 amino acids. CDR1 is SGHRS, CDR2 YFSETQ, per germline. Trimming removed 3 bases at V and 5 bases at J, with 17 bases between. This CDR3 reads CASSSHLAAQETQYF. Written as DNA, the CDR3 is TGCGCCAGCAGCTCCCATCTGGCGGCGCAGGAGACCCAGTACTTC.

V is TRBV6-5 and J is TRBJ2-7; 8 nucleotides agree with TRBD2. CDR3 length: 16 residues. Germline V gene sequence: CDR1 MNHEY, CDR2 SVGAGI. Germline trimming cut 4 bases from V and 6 bases from J; bases unmatched to any gene: 14. In DNA, the CDR3 is TGTGCCAGCAGTTCGGGACTAGACCTCGACGGCCGCGAGCAGTACTTC. It translates to CASSSGLDLDGREQYF.

This rearrangement joins TRBV10-3 to TRBJ1-2; D unclear. The CDR3 spans 13 residues. Trimming pared 4 bases from V and 6 bases from J, leaving 12 bases between. Germline assignment: CDR1 ENHRY and CDR2 SYGVKD. CDR3 sequence: CAISAVGTDGYTF. The CDR3 DNA reads TGTGCCATCAGTGCGGTGGGAACAGATGGCTACACCTTC.

Worth noting for this clone: This likely reflects a read error, since a far larger clone is one base away. The chain couples TRBV7-8 to TRBJ2-5; D remains unclear. The CDR3 loop spans 11 amino acids. Per the germline V gene, CDR1 is SGHVS and CDR2 is FQNEAQ. V was shortened by 5 bases and J by 3 bases, with 4 bases between the two germline ends. CDR3 region: CASSAEETQYF. As DNA, the CDR3 is TGTGCCAGCAGCGCAGAAGAGACCCAGTACTTC.

This chain uses TRBV6-5 with TRBJ1-1; tentatively, D is TRBD1 (6 bases). The CDR3 extends over 16 amino acids. Per the germline V gene, CDR1 is MNHEY and CDR2 is SVGAGI. Trimming removed 0 bases from V and 0 bases from J, with 11 bases in between. Here the CDR3 DNA reads TGTGCCAGCAGTTACTCGCCGGGGGGCATGAACACTGAAGCTTTCTTT. Translated: CASSYSPGGMNTEAFF.

The V and J genes are TRBV12-5 and TRBJ2-5; D call uncertain. The CDR3 extends over 13 amino acids. Germline V CDR1 and CDR2: LGHNT, FRNRAP. With 7 bases removed from V and 3 bases from J, the gap between germline ends came to 12 bases. The CDR3 here is CASARRIEETQYF. The CDR3 nucleotides read TGTGCTAGTGCTCGTAGGATCGAAGAGACCCAGTACTTC.

This sequence joins TRBV28 and TRBJ1-4, with TRBD1 as a possible D gene (6 bases). The germline V and J ends were trimmed by 3 bases and 4 bases, with 18 bases remaining between them. This CDR3 has 17 amino acids. The V gene's germline CDR1 is MDHEN and CDR2 SYDVKM. The CDR3 nucleotides read TGTGCCAGCAGTTTGGGTTTGGCAGGGGCAGGTAATGAAAAACTGTTTTTT. It translates to CASSLGLAGAGNEKLFF.

The chain uses TRBV25-1 and TRBJ2-2; the D gene is possibly TRBD1 (6 bases). V shed 6 bases and J shed 0 bases, with 11 bases lying between them. The CDR3 is 15 residues long. The germline gives CDR1 MGHDK, CDR2 SYGVNS. The CDR3 bases are TGTGCCAGCAGATCGGGACACTCGAACACCGGGGAGCTGTTTTTT. Translated, it gives CASRSGHSNTGELFF.

The chain joins TRBV7-8 to TRBJ2-2, with D perhaps given as TRBD1 or TRBD2 (5 bases each). From germline, CDR1 is SGHVS and CDR2 FQNEAQ. The ends were cut back, 4 bases at V and 3 bases at J, with 15 bases in the middle. CDR3 length: 16 residues. The CDR3 DNA sequence: TGTGCCAGCAGCTCCCGGGACCCCAAGCACACCGGGGAGCTGTTTTTT. This codes for CASSSRDPKHTGELFF.

The chain joins TRBV27 to TRBJ2-7; D might be TRBD1 (5 bases). Germline CDR1 reads MNHEY; CDR2 reads SMNVEV (reference sequence). Trimming took off 10 bases at V and 2 bases at J, with 12 bases between the two ends. The CDR3 length is 12 residues. This CDR3 is CATGHTPYEQYF. CDR3 sequence (DNA): TGTGCCACCGGACACACACCCTACGAGCAGTACTTC.

About this clone: The sample holds other DNA sequences that translate to the same CDR3. The chain carries TRBV5-1 and TRBJ1-5; D unclear. The CDR3 is made up of 13 amino acids. Deletions cut 0 bases from V and 5 bases from J, with 6 bases between. Germline assignment: CDR1 SGHRS and CDR2 YFSETQ. CDR3 coding DNA: TGCGCCAGCAGCTTGGCCCCAGATCAGCCCCAGCATTTT. Its protein is CASSLAPDQPQHF.

The chain combines TRBV11-2 with TRBJ1-2; D is perhaps TRBD1 (5 bases). V lost 5 bases and J lost 3, with 19 bases in between. This CDR3 contains 16 residues. Germline lookup yields CDR1 SGHAT and CDR2 FQNNGV. CDR3 residues: CASSEHRDGGYYGYTF. CDR3 DNA: TGTGCCAGCAGCGAGCACCGGGACGGGGGATACTATGGCTACACCTTC.

This clone was recorded once. The genes are TRBV6-5 and TRBJ1-1; D ambiguous. Trimming removed 7 bases at V and 5 bases at J, with 14 bases between. Germline V lookup: CDR1 MNHEY, CDR2 SVGAGI. The CDR3 length is 13 residues. The CDR3 DNA is TGTGCCAGCATCGCACAGATCGGGACTGAAGCTTTCTTT. Translated, it gives CASIAQIGTEAFF.

The V call is TRBV7-8, the J call TRBJ2-1; 7 bases map to TRBD2. Looked up from germline, CDR1 is SGHVS and CDR2 is FQNEAQ. There are 19 residues in the CDR3. The trim removed 1 base at V and 8 bases at J, leaving 20 bases unmatched. CDR3: CASSLVPAGSVVDWHEQFF. CDR3 sequence (DNA): TGTGCCAGCAGCTTAGTGCCAGCGGGAAGCGTGGTTGATTGGCATGAGCAGTTCTTC.

The chain links TRBV4-2 to TRBJ1-3; D is possibly TRBD1 (6 bases). CDR3 length equals 16 residues. Germline CDR1 reads LGHNA; CDR2 reads YNFKEQ. Between the trimmed V and J ends, which lost 4 bases and 2 bases, there was a span of 15 bases. DNA of the CDR3: TGTGCCAGCAGCCGAGATAAAACAGGGACTGGAAACACCATATATTTT. This gives the protein CASSRDKTGTGNTIYF.

The table lists this clone with a few counts. The chain employs TRBV27 and TRBJ1-1, with 8 bases fitting TRBD1. With V trimmed by 8 bases and J by 4 bases, 15 bases remained unmatched. The CDR3 is 16 amino acids. Per germline, CDR1 MNHEY and CDR2 SMNVEV (reference sequence). The CDR3 is CASYRQGPSTATEAFF. CDR3 DNA sequence: TGTGCCAGCTACCGACAGGGGCCATCTACTGCCACTGAAGCTTTCTTT.

The rearrangement joins TRBV12-5 to TRBJ2-3; D possibly corresponds to TRBD2 (6 bases). Germline V CDR1 and CDR2: LGHNT, FRNRAP. The CDR3 is made up of 14 amino acids. V dropped 3 bases and J dropped 2 bases, with 9 bases sitting between them. In nucleotides, the CDR3 is TGTGCTAGTGGTTTAGGCGGGATCACAGATACGCAGTATTTT. Its translation is CASGLGGITDTQYF.

The chain's CDR3 is CASSSFLSSGEQYF. DNA of the CDR3: TGTGCCAGCAGTTCCTTCCTTTCTAGCGGCGAGCAGTACTTC. V and J are TRBV6-6 and TRBJ2-7, with 7 bases aligning to TRBD2. With V trimmed by 4 bases and J by 6 bases, 9 bases remained unmatched. The CDR3 loop spans 14 amino acids. Germline V CDR1 and CDR2: MNHNY, SVGAGI (reference sequence).

The rearrangement links TRBV6-5 to TRBJ1-6; D gene unclear. Trimming took off 2 bases at V and 7 bases at J, with 9 bases between the two ends. Germline assignment: CDR1 MNHEY and CDR2 SVGAGI. The CDR3 is 14 amino acids. For the CDR3, the DNA is TGTGCCAGCAGTTACGCGTCGTGGAATTCACCCCTCCACTTT. Its translation is CASSYASWNSPLHF.

This chain connects TRBV5-6 to TRBJ1-4; perhaps TRBD1 as D (6 bases). The CDR3 is 16 amino acids. Trimming took off 4 bases at V and 0 bases at J, with 13 bases between the two ends. Germline CDR1 and CDR2: SGHDT and YYEEEE. The CDR3 nucleotides are TGTGCCAGCAGCCAAACAGGGCTGACAACTAATGAAAAACTGTTTTTT. Its protein product is CASSQTGLTTNEKLFF.

The CDR3 DNA is TGTGCCAGCAGCCAACGACAGGGGGCGGGTGAGCAGTTCTTC. It is translated as CASSQRQGAGEQFF. This sequence joins TRBV6-6 and TRBJ2-1; 10 nucleotides match TRBD1. Germline lookup yields CDR1 MNHNY and CDR2 SVGAGI (reference sequence). The CDR3 is 14 residues long. Unmatched junction bases numbered 8, after V lost 6 bases and J lost 9 bases.

V and J are TRBV27 and TRBJ1-5; D not resolved. V was cut by 3 bases and J by 2 bases, with 5 bases left in between. From germline, CDR1 is MNHEY and CDR2 SMNVEV (reference sequence). The CDR3 contains 13 residues. In DNA form, the CDR3 reads TGTGCCAGCAGTTTCCGGGGCAATCAGCCCCAGCATTTT. Its translation is CASSFRGNQPQHF.